Listed below are T cell receptor beta chains from one sample, sequenced in a study of blood T cell repertoires in COVID-19. Sequencing used immunoSEQ multiplex PCR; TCRdb keeps in-frame clones, though not all of them. Of 150,000 to 200,000 clones listed, over 75% are singletons. The specimen sequenced was peripheral blood. These receptors originate from a person in their 70s with COVID-19, enrolled during active disease. CDR3s include the opening cysteine and the closing phenylalanine or tryptophan. Each record gives: J gene, clone size, D gene, V gene, CDR3 protein, CDR3 DNA. The D gene is left open where the match is weak. Some rows mark clone size as missing; the rest say once, few, many or name a class of expanded clone.

j_gene: TRBJ1-4; abundance: .; d_gene: .; v_gene: TRBV19; CDR3aa: CASSPSGGEDEKLFF; CDR3nt: TGTGCCAGTAGTCCCTCGGGCGGGGAGGATGAAAAACTGTTTTTT
j_gene: TRBJ2-7; abundance: many; d_gene: TRBD1; v_gene: TRBV28; CDR3aa: CASRRQGVYEQYF; CDR3nt: TGTGCCAGCAGGAGACAGGGGGTGTACGAGCAGTACTTC
j_gene: TRBJ2-7; abundance: .; d_gene: TRBD2; v_gene: TRBV19; CDR3aa: CASIGSRGGYSEQYF; CDR3nt: TGTGCCAGTATAGGGTCTCGCGGGGGTTATTCGGAGCAGTACTTC
j_gene: TRBJ2-7; abundance: .; d_gene: TRBD1; v_gene: TRBV27; CDR3aa: CASSSWTGGEQYF; CDR3nt: TGTGCCAGCAGTTCCTGGACAGGGGGAGAGCAGTACTTC
j_gene: TRBJ2-5; abundance: .; d_gene: TRBD1; v_gene: TRBV11-1; CDR3aa: CASSLEAGTGGETQYF; CDR3nt: TGTGCCAGCAGCTTAGAAGCTGGGACAGGGGGGGAGACCCAGTACTTC
j_gene: TRBJ1-1; abundance: .; d_gene: .; v_gene: TRBV9; CDR3aa: CASSLGGASAEAFF; CDR3nt: TGTGCCAGCTCCCTAGGAGGCGCCTCTGCTGAAGCTTTCTTT
j_gene: TRBJ2-1; abundance: .; d_gene: .; v_gene: TRBV19; CDR3aa: CASNPGRGITYNEQFF; CDR3nt: TGTGCCAGTAACCCCGGTCGGGGTATCACCTACAATGAGCAGTTCTTC
j_gene: TRBJ2-7; abundance: few; d_gene: TRBD2; v_gene: TRBV7-2; CDR3aa: CASSWASGSYEQYF; CDR3nt: TGTGCCAGCAGCTGGGCTAGCGGCTCCTACGAGCAGTACTTC
j_gene: TRBJ1-1; abundance: .; d_gene: .; v_gene: TRBV6-4; CDR3aa: CASKLESNTEAFF; CDR3nt: TGTGCCAGCAAACTGGAGAGTAACACTGAAGCTTTCTTT
j_gene: TRBJ2-7; abundance: .; d_gene: TRBD1; v_gene: TRBV2; CDR3aa: CASSGPGTGGDEQYF; CDR3nt: TGTGCCAGCAGTGGTCCCGGGACAGGGGGCGACGAGCAGTACTTC
j_gene: TRBJ2-7; abundance: .; d_gene: TRBD2; v_gene: TRBV5-1; CDR3aa: CASSRGPGLAPYEQYF; CDR3nt: TGCGCCAGCAGCCGAGGGCCCGGACTAGCTCCCTACGAGCAGTACTTC
j_gene: TRBJ2-3; abundance: .; d_gene: .; v_gene: TRBV7-2; CDR3aa: CASSSAGFTDTQYF; CDR3nt: TGTGCCAGCAGCTCGGCGGGATTCACAGATACGCAGTATTTT
j_gene: TRBJ2-2; abundance: few; d_gene: .; v_gene: TRBV11-1; CDR3aa: CASSFAGVDGELFF; CDR3nt: TGTGCCAGCAGCTTTGCAGGGGTGGACGGGGAGCTGTTTTTT
j_gene: TRBJ2-7; abundance: .; d_gene: TRBD1; v_gene: TRBV15; CDR3aa: CATSRDYPGTGYYEQYF; CDR3nt: TGTGCCACCAGCAGAGATTACCCCGGGACAGGGTACTACGAGCAGTACTTC
j_gene: TRBJ2-7; abundance: .; d_gene: TRBD2; v_gene: TRBV6-2/TRBV6-3; CDR3aa: CASSYSPTSVAYEQYF; CDR3nt: TGTGCCAGCAGTTACTCGCCGACTAGCGTCGCCTACGAGCAGTACTTC
j_gene: TRBJ2-5; abundance: .; d_gene: TRBD1; v_gene: TRBV5-1; CDR3aa: CASSATGGSVKETQYF; CDR3nt: TGCGCCAGCAGCGCGACAGGGGGCTCGGTCAAGGAGACCCAGTACTTC
j_gene: TRBJ2-2; abundance: many; d_gene: TRBD1; v_gene: TRBV15; CDR3aa: CATSRGTGAHTGELFF; CDR3nt: TGTGCCACCAGCAGAGGGACAGGGGCTCACACCGGGGAGCTGTTTTTT
j_gene: TRBJ2-7; abundance: .; d_gene: .; v_gene: TRBV30; CDR3aa: CAWKGGRGSYEQYF; CDR3nt: TGTGCCTGGAAAGGAGGGAGGGGGTCCTACGAGCAGTACTTC
j_gene: TRBJ2-1; abundance: once; d_gene: .; v_gene: TRBV7-8; CDR3aa: CASSYSNEQFF; CDR3nt: TGTGCCAGCAGCTATAGCAATGAGCAGTTCTTC
j_gene: TRBJ2-7; abundance: .; d_gene: TRBD1; v_gene: TRBV2; CDR3aa: CASSHRTGVYEQYF; CDR3nt: TGTGCCAGCAGTCATCGGACAGGGGTTTACGAGCAGTACTTC
j_gene: TRBJ1-1; abundance: .; d_gene: .; v_gene: TRBV28; CDR3aa: CASSFTYRANTEAFF; CDR3nt: TGTGCCAGCAGTTTTACCTACAGGGCGAACACTGAAGCTTTCTTT
j_gene: TRBJ1-2; abundance: .; d_gene: .; v_gene: TRBV4-3; CDR3aa: CASSQDRLRGYTF; CDR3nt: TGCGCCAGCAGCCAAGACAGGCTCAGAGGCTACACCTTC
j_gene: TRBJ2-1; abundance: few; d_gene: TRBD2; v_gene: TRBV5-8; CDR3aa: CASSSGTSGGESYNEQFF; CDR3nt: TGTGCCAGCAGCTCCGGGACTAGCGGGGGTGAATCCTACAATGAGCAGTTCTTC
j_gene: TRBJ2-7; abundance: .; d_gene: .; v_gene: TRBV6-5; CDR3aa: CASSYSVNPSYEQYF; CDR3nt: TGTGCCAGCAGTTACTCCGTTAATCCTTCCTACGAGCAGTACTTC
j_gene: TRBJ2-7; abundance: .; d_gene: TRBD2; v_gene: TRBV25-1; CDR3aa: CASRPAGDFYEQYF; CDR3nt: TGTGCCAGCAGGCCGGCGGGAGATTTCTACGAGCAGTACTTC
j_gene: TRBJ1-4; abundance: .; d_gene: TRBD1; v_gene: TRBV19; CDR3aa: CASSTLPLQGIGEKLFF; CDR3nt: TGTGCCAGTAGTACCCTTCCACTACAGGGGATAGGTGAAAAACTGTTTTTT
j_gene: TRBJ2-2; abundance: few; d_gene: TRBD1; v_gene: TRBV4-3; CDR3aa: CASSQERQGASGELFF; CDR3nt: TGCGCCAGCAGCCAAGAGCGACAGGGGGCCTCCGGGGAGCTGTTTTTT
j_gene: TRBJ1-2; abundance: .; d_gene: TRBD1; v_gene: TRBV5-8; CDR3aa: CASSFRDRYGYTF; CDR3nt: TGTGCCAGCAGCTTTCGGGACAGATATGGCTACACCTTC
j_gene: TRBJ1-2; abundance: .; d_gene: TRBD1; v_gene: TRBV28; CDR3aa: CASRDRAYGYTF; CDR3nt: TGTGCCAGCAGAGACAGGGCGTATGGCTACACCTTC
j_gene: TRBJ2-5; abundance: .; d_gene: .; v_gene: TRBV7-2; CDR3aa: CASSDPGTPKIQETQYF; CDR3nt: TGTGCCAGCAGCGATCCCGGGACACCAAAGATCCAAGAGACCCAGTACTTC
j_gene: TRBJ2-3; abundance: once; d_gene: .; v_gene: TRBV25-1; CDR3aa: CASSQQGPQYF; CDR3nt: TGTGCCAGCAGCCAACAGGGTCCGCAGTATTTT
j_gene: TRBJ2-7; abundance: few; d_gene: .; v_gene: TRBV18; CDR3aa: CASSPEVGQEQYF; CDR3nt: TGTGCCAGCTCACCGGAGGTAGGGCAAGAGCAGTACTTC
j_gene: TRBJ2-5; abundance: .; d_gene: .; v_gene: TRBV10-2; CDR3aa: CASREDPPGGAETQYF; CDR3nt: TGCGCCAGCAGGGAAGACCCCCCCGGGGGAGCAGAGACCCAGTACTTC
j_gene: TRBJ1-2; abundance: .; d_gene: TRBD1; v_gene: TRBV25-1; CDR3aa: CASSESGTGSTNYGYTF; CDR3nt: TGTGCCAGCAGTGAATCCGGGACAGGGAGCACTAACTATGGCTACACCTTC
j_gene: TRBJ2-3; abundance: .; d_gene: TRBD1; v_gene: TRBV4-3; CDR3aa: CASSQDKGTGVTDTQYF; CDR3nt: TGCGCCAGCAGCCAAGACAAAGGGACAGGCGTAACAGATACGCAGTATTTT
j_gene: TRBJ2-1; abundance: .; d_gene: TRBD2; v_gene: TRBV5-6; CDR3aa: CASSPGLDFYNEQFF; CDR3nt: TGTGCCAGCAGCCCCGGACTAGATTTCTACAATGAGCAGTTCTTC
j_gene: TRBJ2-7; abundance: .; d_gene: .; v_gene: TRBV11-1; CDR3aa: CASSLQPGDFHEQYF; CDR3nt: TGTGCCAGCAGCTTACAACCAGGGGATTTCCACGAGCAGTACTTC
j_gene: TRBJ1-2; abundance: .; d_gene: .; v_gene: TRBV19; CDR3aa: CASSIIGVYGYTF; CDR3nt: TGTGCCAGTAGTATCATCGGGGTTTATGGCTACACCTTC
j_gene: TRBJ1-1; abundance: once; d_gene: .; v_gene: TRBV7-2; CDR3aa: CASSRSTGSSNTEAFF; CDR3nt: TGTGCCAGCAGCCGTAGCACAGGGTCTTCGAACACTGAAGCTTTCTTT
j_gene: TRBJ1-6; abundance: .; d_gene: .; v_gene: TRBV7-2; CDR3aa: CASSAAQVNSPLHF; CDR3nt: TGTGCCAGCAGCGCAGCCCAGGTGAATTCACCCCTCCACTTT
j_gene: TRBJ1-1; abundance: .; d_gene: TRBD1; v_gene: TRBV30; CDR3aa: CAWRSRGLVNTEAFF; CDR3nt: TGTGCCTGGAGGTCCAGGGGGCTGGTGAACACTGAAGCTTTCTTT
j_gene: TRBJ1-2; abundance: .; d_gene: .; v_gene: TRBV29-1; CDR3aa: CSVEHPGSYGYTF; CDR3nt: TGCAGCGTTGAACATCCAGGGTCCTATGGCTACACCTTC
j_gene: TRBJ2-1; abundance: .; d_gene: TRBD2; v_gene: TRBV30; CDR3aa: CAWERENYNEQFF; CDR3nt: TGTGCCTGGGAGCGGGAGAACTACAATGAGCAGTTCTTC
j_gene: TRBJ2-1; abundance: .; d_gene: TRBD2; v_gene: TRBV19; CDR3aa: CASSIRTSGSLDEQFF; CDR3nt: TGTGCCAGTAGTATTCGGACTAGCGGGAGTTTGGATGAGCAGTTCTTC
j_gene: TRBJ2-3; abundance: .; d_gene: TRBD2; v_gene: TRBV3-1/TRBV3-2; CDR3aa: CASSRGLAGEDTQYF; CDR3nt: TGTGCCAGCAGCCGAGGACTAGCGGGAGAAGATACGCAGTATTTT
j_gene: TRBJ1-2; abundance: .; d_gene: .; v_gene: TRBV28; CDR3aa: CASSEPGQSNYGYTF; CDR3nt: TGTGCCAGCAGTGAACCGGGACAAAGTAACTATGGCTACACCTTC
j_gene: TRBJ2-1; abundance: .; d_gene: TRBD1; v_gene: TRBV6-6; CDR3aa: CASSYSITGGGFF; CDR3nt: TGTGCCAGCAGTTACTCGATTACAGGGGGCGGGTTCTTC
j_gene: TRBJ2-2; abundance: .; d_gene: .; v_gene: TRBV6-2/TRBV6-3; CDR3aa: CASSYSFGVGELFF; CDR3nt: TGTGCCAGCAGTTACTCGTTCGGGGTCGGGGAGCTGTTTTTT